This TCR beta chain appears in the sequencing data of a study of molecular identifiers for immune sequencing clone quantification. Sorted cells numbering roughly 19,000 to 1,100,000, with 10%, 30% or 50% RNA, yielded the naive CD8 libraries. Previously described methods and listed TCR primers were used for bulk TCR libraries. TCRdb recomputed calls from the PCR reads with MiXCR, one row per CDR3 protein. The table has some 650,000 distinct CDR3 sequences, 15% to 20% seen once. This clonotype has a count of ten or more. This CDR3 spans 15 amino acids. Unmatched junction bases numbered 6, after V lost 4 bases and J lost 9 bases. Germline-derived CDR1 and CDR2 are MNHEY and SVGEGT.

The rearrangement links TRBV6-2 or TRBV6-3 to TRBJ1-6; 10 bases match TRBD1. The sequenced sample consisted of naive CD8+ T cells from blood, with Jurkat cell RNA spiked in. Subset noted: FACS-sorted CD8+CD4-CCR7+CD45RA+ naive T cells. This TCR came from a human donor in good health. Some libraries in this study had Jurkat cell RNA spiked in. The CDR3 is CASSSRGTGVSPLHF. In DNA, the CDR3 is TGTGCCAGCAGTTCCCGCGGGACAGGGGTTTCACCCCTCCACTTT.